These T cell receptor beta chains were read from a single sample in a study of shared clonotypes between healthy human individuals. Some clones are missing from TCRdb's copy, which holds only in-frame ones; the method was immunoSEQ multiplex PCR. The sample holds about 2,100,000 clones, approximately 94% seen once. The sequencing sample was made of naive CD8+ T cells from PBMCs. These receptors were collected from a man younger than 35 in good health. Some clones in this sample may be carry-over from other donors' samples. Both conserved end residues are part of each CDR3. Each record gives: J gene, clone size, D gene, V gene, CDR3 DNA, CDR3 protein. A D gene is named only where the DNA matches it firmly. Not all rows give a size; the values are once, few, many and, for expanded clones, a class.

>TRBJ2-7|NA|NA|TRBV15
TGTGCCACCTCAAGGGTGGAGACCTACGAGCAGTACTTC
CATSRVETYEQYF
>TRBJ2-1|NA|NA|TRBV7-6
TGTGCCAGCAGCTTATCGGTACAGGGAGGCGGGAATGAGCAGTTCTTC
CASSLSVQGGGNEQFF
>TRBJ2-1|once|NA|TRBV5-6
TGTGCCAGCAGCGGGGACGGGGAATTTCGCAATGAGCAGTTCTTC
CASSGDGEFRNEQFF
>TRBJ2-4|NA|NA|TRBV7-9
TGTGCCAGCAGCGGAGGATGGACATCCAAAAACATTCAGTACTTC
CASSGGWTSKNIQYF
>TRBJ2-3|NA|TRBD1|TRBV7-9
TGTGCCAGCAGCTTAACCGGGACAGGGGTAGAAGATACGCAGTATTTT
CASSLTGTGVEDTQYF
>TRBJ1-5|NA|NA|TRBV6-5
TGTGCCAGCAGTTACTCCAGGGGTGGTCAGCCCCAGCATTTT
CASSYSRGGQPQHF
>TRBJ1-1|NA|NA|TRBV4-3
TGCGCCAGCAGGGAGACGACAGGGAACACTGAAGCTTTCTTT
CASRETTGNTEAFF
>TRBJ2-7|NA|TRBD2|TRBV27
TGTGCCAGCAGTTTAACTCTAGCGGGAGTGTACGAGCAGTACTTC
CASSLTLAGVYEQYF
>TRBJ1-4|few|NA|TRBV4-1
TGCGCCAGCAGCCCTCCGAGAGAGCCTAATGAAAAACTGTTTTTT
CASSPPREPNEKLFF
>TRBJ2-5|NA|TRBD2|TRBV7-2
TGTGCCAGCACCAGTAAGACTAGCGGGAGGACGGAGACCCAGTACTTC
CASTSKTSGRTETQYF
>TRBJ1-3|NA|NA|TRBV13
TGTGCCAGCAGCCCTTCGGGACGGATCTCTGGAAACACCATATATTTT
CASSPSGRISGNTIYF
>TRBJ2-1|NA|TRBD2|TRBV5-1
TGCGCCAGCAGCTTGGAGGGACTAGTGGTTTCGGATGAGCAGTTCTTC
CASSLEGLVVSDEQFF
>TRBJ2-6|NA|TRBD2|TRBV5-1
TGCGCCAGCAGCTTGGTTTCGCGGGAGGACTCTGGGGCCAACGTCCTGACTTTC
CASSLVSREDSGANVLTF
>TRBJ2-2|NA|TRBD2|TRBV28
TGTGCCAGCAGTGCGCATAGCGGGAGCGTGAACACCGGGGAGCTGTTTTTT
CASSAHSGSVNTGELFF
>TRBJ2-7|NA|TRBD1|TRBV2
TGTGCCAGCAGGCCCACGACAGGGGTGGGGAGATACGAGCAGTACTTC
CASRPTTGVGRYEQYF
>TRBJ2-1|NA|NA|TRBV11-2
TGTGCCAGCAGCCCAACCCAAAGCTCCTACAATGAGCAGTTCTTC
CASSPTQSSYNEQFF
>TRBJ2-7|NA|TRBD2|TRBV27
TGTGCCAGCAGTTTGGGCAGACTAGCGGGAGGATTCTACGAGCAGTACTTC
CASSLGRLAGGFYEQYF
>TRBJ2-7|NA|NA|TRBV14
TGTGCCAGCAGCTCTGGACACGGAGCGGGCTACGAGCAGTACTTC
CASSSGHGAGYEQYF
>TRBJ2-1|NA|TRBD1|TRBV27
TGTGCCAGCAGCCTATCAGCCGGGACAGGGTCCTACAATGAGCAGTTCTTC
CASSLSAGTGSYNEQFF
>TRBJ1-1|NA|NA|TRBV7-8
TGTGCCAGCAGCTTCCCGTCCGGGCCCGAGGCTTTCTTT
CASSFPSGPEAFF
>TRBJ2-7|NA|NA|TRBV19
TGTGCCAGTAGTATAGGCGCAGGTCAAACCTACGAGCAGTACTTC
CASSIGAGQTYEQYF
>TRBJ2-1|NA|TRBD2|TRBV29-1
TGCAGCCTCCTGGGGATAGCGGGAGAATTGGGGAATGAGCAGTTCTTC
CSLLGIAGELGNEQFF
>TRBJ2-2|NA|TRBD2|TRBV29-1
TGCAGCGTTGCGGGGCGGGAGATGAGCACCGGGGAGCTGTTTTTT
CSVAGREMSTGELFF
>TRBJ1-2|NA|NA|TRBV28
TGTGCCAGCAGTTTGCGACCTTGGGACTATGGCCACACCTTC
CASSLRPWDYGHTF
>TRBJ2-1|NA|NA|TRBV11-2
TGTGCCAGCAGCTTAGGGGCAGGTCCGTACAATGAGCAGTTCTTC
CASSLGAGPYNEQFF
>TRBJ2-7|NA|NA|TRBV28
TGTGCCAGCAGTTTGAGGCTCGGGGTAGGCGAGCAGTACTTC
CASSLRLGVGEQYF
>TRBJ2-5|NA|NA|TRBV11-2
TGTGCCAGCAGCTGGAGGGAGCAGTACTTC
CASSWREQYF
>TRBJ2-5|NA|NA|TRBV7-9
TGTGCCAGCAGCTTAGTAGGGGGATGGGAGACCCAGTACTTC
CASSLVGGWETQYF
>TRBJ2-7|NA|TRBD2|TRBV4-3
TGCGCCAGCAGCCAAGATGGGGCGGGAGGGCGCTACGAGCAGTACTTC
CASSQDGAGGRYEQYF
>TRBJ1-1|few|NA|TRBV29-1
TGCAGCGTTGGGGGCCTGGACACTGAAGCTTTCTTT
CSVGGLDTEAFF
>TRBJ2-3|NA|NA|TRBV6-6
TGTGCCAGCAGTTACCTGGGGGATAGCACAGATACGCAGTATTTT
CASSYLGDSTDTQYF
>TRBJ2-1|NA|NA|TRBV27
TGTGCCAGCAGTTTTAGGTCCAGCCGCTTCTACAATGAGCAGTTCTTC
CASSFRSSRFYNEQFF
>TRBJ1-4|NA|TRBD1|TRBV7-9
TGTGCCAGCAGCTTCCCCAATATCCCCGGGACAGGGTCTAATGAAAAACTGTTTTTT
CASSFPNIPGTGSNEKLFF
>TRBJ2-1|NA|NA|TRBV6-1
TGTGCCAGTCGCGAACGGGACCCCACCTACAATGAGCAGTTCTTC
CASRERDPTYNEQFF
>TRBJ2-7|NA|TRBD1|TRBV6-5
TGTGCCAGCAGTTACTCGACAGGGCAGGCCGCCTACGAGCAGTACTTC
CASSYSTGQAAYEQYF
>TRBJ2-3|once|NA|TRBV6-6
TGTGCCAGCAGTACCCGGACAGGGAGGGCAGATACGCAGTATTTT
CASSTRTGRADTQYF
>TRBJ2-3|NA|NA|TRBV7-9
TGTGCCAGCGGGCCTCTGCGAGATACGCAGTATTTT
CASGPLRDTQYF
>TRBJ2-5|NA|NA|TRBV7-9
TGTGCCAGCAGCTCGAGCGCGTTGGTCCTGGGGGAGACCCAGTACTTC
CASSSSALVLGETQYF
>TRBJ2-1|NA|TRBD2|TRBV7-9
TGTGCCAGCAGCTTAGCGGCTAGCGGGAGGATCTACAATGAGCAGTTCTTC
CASSLAASGRIYNEQFF
>TRBJ2-6|NA|NA|TRBV10-2
TGCGCCACAGGGGGGTCTGGGGCCAACGTCCTGACTTTC
CATGGSGANVLTF
>TRBJ1-1|NA|NA|TRBV7-2
TGTGCCAGCAGCGTCCTGAGGCAGGGGAACACTGAAGCTTTCTTT
CASSVLRQGNTEAFF
>TRBJ2-1|NA|NA|TRBV5-6
TGTGCCAGCAGCTTGAGTCAGGGGAATGAGCAGTTCTTC
CASSLSQGNEQFF
>TRBJ2-7|NA|TRBD2|TRBV7-2
TGTGCCAGCACCCCGACTAGCGGGATCCACGAGCAGTACTTC
CASTPTSGIHEQYF
>TRBJ2-7|NA|NA|TRBV6-5
TGTGCCAGCAGTTACATGCCCACAGGGTACGAGCAGTACTTC
CASSYMPTGYEQYF
>TRBJ1-1|once|TRBD1|TRBV2
TGTGCCAGCAGCTACTCTCTAAGGGCGGCAGGGGGCGAAAGGGTCACTGAAGCTTTCTTT
CASSYSLRAAGGERVTEAFF
>TRBJ2-1|NA|TRBD2|TRBV2
TGTGCCAGCAGTGAAGCTGGCAGCGGGAGTGTTTCGTTCTTC
CASSEAGSGSVSFF
>TRBJ2-7|NA|NA|TRBV4-1
TGCGCCAGCAGCCCACCAGGGATGGAGCAGTACTTC
CASSPPGMEQYF
>TRBJ1-4|NA|NA|TRBV5-4
TGTGCCAGCAGCTTTGCCCCACCGAGGGAAAAACTGTTTTTT
CASSFAPPREKLFF
>TRBJ2-1|NA|TRBD2|TRBV10-2
TGCGCCAGCAGTGATTTAGCGGGAGAGAGATACAATGAGCAGTTCTTC
CASSDLAGERYNEQFF
>TRBJ2-1|NA|TRBD1|TRBV27
TGTGCCAGCAGTTTAATTGGTGGTAGGGGACAGGGGGTCTATGAGCAGTTCTTC
CASSLIGGRGQGVYEQFF
>TRBJ2-7|NA|TRBD2|TRBV7-8
TGTGCCAGCAGCTTAGCGGCTAGCGGGACCTACGAGCAGTACTTC
CASSLAASGTYEQYF
>TRBJ2-7|NA|NA|TRBV5-6
TGTGCCAGCAGCTTACCGGTGGGCTACGAGCAGTACTTC
CASSLPVGYEQYF
>TRBJ2-3|NA|NA|TRBV27
TGTGCCAGCAGTTTATCGATTCCTGGAAATACGCAGTATTTT
CASSLSIPGNTQYF
>TRBJ2-2|few|TRBD2|TRBV9
TGTGCCAGCAGCGTAGGAAGCGGGAGGAACACCGGGGAGCTGTTTTTT
CASSVGSGRNTGELFF
>TRBJ2-5|NA|TRBD1|TRBV7-9
TGTGCCAGCAAGAAGGGGGCCCCGGGCGAGACCCAGTACTTC
CASKKGAPGETQYF